These T cell receptor beta chains were read from a single sample in a study of cytomegalovirus exposure and HLA in healthy donors. Using immunoSEQ multiplex PCR, the repertoire was profiled, and TCRdb retains in-frame clones only, with some absent. The sample lists about 110,000 clones, more than 70% seen once, with 2% to 2.5% in the top ten. Sequencing was performed on PBMCs. The receptors shown here come from a woman aged 18-35 years in good health and CMV-seronegative. CDR3s include the opening cysteine and the closing phenylalanine or tryptophan. D genes are given only for firm matches. A clone size is listed for some rows: how often the clone was seen (once, few, many), or a class if it is expanded.

length	D	V	J	size	CDR3	DNA
14	TRBD2	TRBV7-7	TRBJ2-1	NA	CASSPGTTYNEQFF	TGTGCCAGCAGCCCCGGGACTACCTACAATGAGCAGTTCTTC
14	TRBD1	TRBV6-4	TRBJ2-1	NA	CASSDGTGMGEQFF	TGTGCCAGCAGTGACGGGACAGGGATGGGTGAGCAGTTCTTC
16	TRBD2	TRBV6-6	TRBJ2-3	few	CASSYGLAGSTDTQYF	TGTGCCAGCAGTTACGGGCTAGCGGGGAGCACAGATACGCAGTATTTT
12	TRBD1	TRBV30	TRBJ2-7	once	CAWSVRGNEQYF	TGTGCCTGGAGTGTCAGGGGGAACGAGCAGTACTTC
15	TRBD2	TRBV9	TRBJ2-1	once	CASKAGGGGYNEQFF	TGTGCCAGCAAAGCTGGCGGGGGAGGATACAATGAGCAGTTCTTC
14	NA	TRBV29-1	TRBJ2-1	NA	CSVPSGSSYNEQFF	TGCAGCGTTCCAAGCGGTAGCTCCTACAATGAGCAGTTCTTC
14	NA	TRBV27	TRBJ2-7	NA	CASSLRGLPYEQYF	TGTGCCAGCAGTTTAAGGGGACTCCCCTACGAGCAGTACTTC
15	NA	TRBV7-8	TRBJ1-4	NA	CASSATRQDNEKLFF	TGTGCCAGCAGCGCAACTAGACAGGATAATGAAAAACTGTTTTTT
15	TRBD2	TRBV7-6	TRBJ2-1	NA	CASSLAAGGINEQFF	TGTGCCAGCAGCTTAGCGGCGGGGGGCATAAATGAGCAGTTCTTC
14	NA	TRBV6-5	TRBJ1-5	NA	CASSDRYSNQPQHF	TGTGCCAGCAGTGACAGATATAGCAATCAGCCCCAGCATTTT
14	TRBD1	TRBV5-6	TRBJ1-6	NA	CASSTGTGISPLHF	TGTGCCAGCAGTACAGGGACAGGGATTTCACCCCTCCACTTT
13	NA	TRBV7-3	TRBJ2-3	once	CASSFTGTDTQYF	TGTGCCAGCAGCTTTACAGGCACAGATACGCAGTATTTT
15	NA	TRBV6-4	TRBJ2-1	few	CASSEGAASYNEQFF	TGTGCCAGCAGTGAGGGGGCAGCCTCCTACAATGAGCAGTTCTTC
14	NA	TRBV5-6	TRBJ1-1	once	CASSYPTVNTEAFF	TGTGCCAGCAGCTACCCGACAGTGAACACTGAAGCTTTCTTT
17	NA	TRBV9	TRBJ2-1	NA	CASSVDNSKNSYNEQFF	TGTGCCAGCAGCGTAGATAACAGCAAAAACTCCTACAATGAGCAGTTCTTC
15	NA	TRBV27	TRBJ2-3	NA	CASIRPLVRGDTQYF	TGTGCCAGCATACGCCCACTCGTCCGGGGAGATACGCAGTATTTT
12	NA	TRBV6-5	TRBJ2-7	NA	CASGHRINEQYF	TGTGCCAGCGGCCACAGAATTAACGAGCAGTACTTC
13	NA	TRBV15	TRBJ1-5	NA	CATSADSIQPQHF	TGTGCCACCAGCGCCGACAGTATCCAGCCCCAGCATTTT
14	NA	TRBV5-4	TRBJ2-5	NA	CASSDGAGAETQYF	TGTGCCAGCAGCGATGGCGCAGGGGCTGAGACCCAGTACTTC
16	NA	TRBV7-7	TRBJ2-1	NA	CASSLGGGASYNEQFF	TGTGCCAGCAGCTTAGGAGGGGGAGCCTCCTACAATGAGCAGTTCTTC
15	NA	TRBV9	TRBJ2-1	NA	CASSVAGGPENEQFF	TGTGCCAGCAGCGTAGCCGGCGGGCCCGAGAATGAGCAGTTCTTC
15	TRBD2	TRBV9	TRBJ2-7	NA	CASSVGGRGAYEQYF	TGTGCCAGCAGCGTAGGAGGGCGGGGGGCATACGAGCAGTACTTC
11	NA	TRBV20-1	TRBJ2-7	NA	CSASSGQIQYF	TGCAGTGCTAGTTCCGGACAGATACAGTACTTC
13	NA	TRBV28	TRBJ1-3	NA	CATAEEAGNTIYF	TGTGCCACCGCTGAGGAGGCCGGAAACACCATATATTTT
17	TRBD2	TRBV28	TRBJ2-1	few	CASSLSGLAGTNNEQFF	TGTGCCAGCAGTCTCTCGGGACTAGCGGGAACTAACAATGAGCAGTTCTTC
13	TRBD2	TRBV9	TRBJ2-7	NA	CASSRGGSYEQYF	TGTGCCAGTTCCCGGGGGGGGTCCTACGAGCAGTACTTC
15	NA	TRBV7-9	TRBJ2-5	NA	CASSLGMGSRETQYF	TGTGCCAGCAGCTTAGGTATGGGGAGTCGAGAGACCCAGTACTTC
15	NA	TRBV11-3	TRBJ2-7	NA	CASSPGGSDSNEQYF	TGTGCCAGCAGCCCAGGTGGATCGGACAGCAACGAGCAGTACTTC
13	TRBD1	TRBV6-5	TRBJ1-2	NA	CASKPGQGSGYTF	TGTGCCAGCAAACCGGGACAGGGGTCTGGCTACACCTTC
15	NA	TRBV5-1	TRBJ1-5	NA	CASSLDSNSNQPQHF	TGCGCCAGCAGCTTGGACAGCAATAGCAATCAGCCCCAGCATTTT
15	NA	TRBV28	TRBJ2-7	once	CASSLRSTTSYEQYF	TGTGCCAGCAGTTTGAGGTCTACGACCTCCTACGAGCAGTACTTC
16	NA	TRBV7-8	TRBJ1-2	NA	CASSLSRGSGYYGYTF	TGTGCCAGCAGCTTAAGCCGAGGGTCTGGGTACTATGGCTACACCTTC
15	NA	TRBV28	TRBJ1-2	NA	CASSSGGGGRYGYTF	TGTGCCAGCAGTTCGGGGGGAGGGGGGAGGTATGGCTACACCTTC
14	NA	TRBV6-1	TRBJ1-2	few	CASRAPPSNYGYTF	TGTGCCAGCAGAGCCCCACCCTCTAACTATGGCTACACCTTC
13	NA	TRBV6-5	TRBJ2-7	NA	CASSYPGTYEQYF	TGTGCCAGCAGTTACCCGGGAACCTACGAGCAGTACTTC
18	NA	TRBV18	TRBJ2-1	NA	CASSPQGRRSSSYNEQFF	TGTGCCAGCTCACCGCAGGGGCGCCGGTCGAGCTCCTACAATGAGCAGTTCTTC
12	NA	TRBV19	TRBJ2-7	NA	CASSTYTYEQYF	TGTGCCAGTAGTACGTATACCTACGAGCAGTACTTC
15	TRBD2	TRBV28	TRBJ2-7	NA	CASSSPGLGSYEQYF	TGTGCCAGCAGTTCGCCGGGACTAGGTTCCTACGAGCAGTACTTC
12	TRBD1	TRBV30	TRBJ1-2	NA	CAWSKTGPLYTF	TGTGCCTGGAGTAAGACAGGGCCCCTCTACACCTTC
11	NA	TRBV7-2	TRBJ2-5	NA	CASSFSETQYF	TGTGCCAGCAGTTTCTCAGAGACCCAGTACTTC
14	NA	TRBV7-2	TRBJ2-3	once	CASSLGQGTDTQYF	TGTGCCAGCAGCTTAGGTCAGGGCACAGATACGCAGTATTTT
14	NA	TRBV30	TRBJ2-7	few	CAWSGPGDPYEQYF	TGTGCCTGGAGTGGTCCGGGGGACCCCTACGAGCAGTACTTC
14	TRBD1	TRBV11-2	TRBJ2-7	NA	CASSYRGSSYEQYF	TGTGCCAGCAGCTACAGGGGAAGCTCCTACGAGCAGTACTTC
13	NA	TRBV6-1	TRBJ1-5	NA	CASSESGSQPQHF	TGTGCCAGCAGTGAATCAGGGTCTCAGCCCCAGCATTTT
14	NA	TRBV13	TRBJ2-3	NA	CASSLSQGVYTQYF	TGTGCCAGCAGCTTAAGCCAGGGCGTATATACGCAGTATTTT